The rows below give T cell receptor beta chains drawn from one sample of a study of T cells after yellow fever vaccination. TCRdb re-called the 5' RACE reads with MiXCR, one entry per CDR3 protein. The sample shows approximately 510,000 distinct CDR3 sequences, around a fifth of them seen only once. The input for sequencing was PBMCs, taken approximately 22 days after the first yellow fever vaccination. These TCRs come from a man aged 18 to 30 who received the YFV17D yellow fever vaccine. Both conserved end residues are part of each CDR3. Some rows have no size entry. The others give once, few or many, or a class for an expanded clone.

>NA|TRBV7-2|TRBJ2-2
CASSSGLAGSTGELFF
>few|TRBV6-4|TRBJ2-1
CASSDSPGGYNEQFF
>few|TRBV7-2|TRBJ2-3
CASSLRGGGILADTQYF
>NA|TRBV5-1|TRBJ2-1
CASSLRRTSGGNEQFF
>few|TRBV27|TRBJ1-1
CASSLLRRGQAGFGSEAFF
>once|TRBV5-8|TRBJ2-1
CASSPEGEGNEQFF
>few|TRBV6-2/TRBV6-3|TRBJ1-5
CATTVAPLQPQHF
>NA|TRBV6-4|TRBJ2-4
CASSRGRVRYF
>few|TRBV20-1|TRBJ2-6
CSASPHSGANVLTF
>NA|TRBV20-1|TRBJ2-3
CCAPRGLALGLGKDTQYF
>NA|TRBV20-1|TRBJ2-1
CSANPRTSGGPYNEQFF
>many|TRBV5-1|TRBJ2-2
CASSLGFTGELFF
>few|TRBV7-9|TRBJ1-6
CASSLEGQYNSPLHF
>once|TRBV20-1|TRBJ1-6
CSARESGDYNSPLHF
>few|TRBV29-1|TRBJ2-3
CSVLERGAFLANTQYF
>NA|TRBV7-9|TRBJ2-2
CASSLTTTGELFF
>NA|TRBV5-5|TRBJ2-3
CVSTWGVYSSTDTQYF
>NA|TRBV27|TRBJ1-5
CASGWARGGLSQPQHF
>many|TRBV6-1|TRBJ2-1
CASSLRPYNEQFF
>NA|TRBV18|TRBJ1-1
CASSPLLPSRDRIYMNTEAFF
>NA|TRBV7-8|TRBJ2-2
CASSRRPTGELFF
>few|TRBV20-1|TRBJ2-3
CSARYPEGDTQYF
>NA|TRBV11-2|TRBJ1-1
CASSLYSGPTLAAFF
>NA|TRBV13|TRBJ2-5
CASSLGSFGTQYF
>many|TRBV29-1|TRBJ1-5
CSGSEGPQHF
>few|TRBV4-3|TRBJ1-4
CASSQAGVGEKLFF
>NA|TRBV7-3|TRBJ2-1
CASNLGGGNEQFF
>NA|TRBV7-6|TRBJ2-5
CASSLAGKVETQYF
>few|TRBV7-2|TRBJ1-6
CASSLVGGLDSPLHF
>few|TRBV30|TRBJ1-2
CAWSPWTPNYGYTF